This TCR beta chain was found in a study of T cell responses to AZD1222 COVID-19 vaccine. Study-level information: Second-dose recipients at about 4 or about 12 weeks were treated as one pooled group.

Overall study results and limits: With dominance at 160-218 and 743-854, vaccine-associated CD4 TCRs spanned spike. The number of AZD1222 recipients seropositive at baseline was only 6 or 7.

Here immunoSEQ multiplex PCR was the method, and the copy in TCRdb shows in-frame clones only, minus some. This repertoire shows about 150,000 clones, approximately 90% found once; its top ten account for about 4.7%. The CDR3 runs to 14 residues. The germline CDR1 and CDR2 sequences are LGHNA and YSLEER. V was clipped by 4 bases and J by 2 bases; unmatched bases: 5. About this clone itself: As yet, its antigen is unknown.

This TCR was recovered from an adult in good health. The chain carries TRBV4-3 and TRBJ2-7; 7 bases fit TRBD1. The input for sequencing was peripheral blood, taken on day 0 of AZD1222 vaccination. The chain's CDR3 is CASSLQQGAYEQYF. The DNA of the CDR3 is TGCGCCAGCAGCCTACAGCAGGGGGCCTACGAGCAGTACTTC.